Below are 18 T cell receptor beta chains sequenced from a single sample in a study of shared clonotypes between healthy human individuals. Some clones are missing from TCRdb's copy, which holds only in-frame ones; the method was immunoSEQ multiplex PCR. This table has around 980,000 clones, around 78% appearing once. The sample taken for sequencing was memory CD4+ T cells from PBMCs. Subset indicated: CD45RA-negative fraction. The source of these receptors is a man aged 18 to 30 in good health. Some clones in this sample may be carry-over from other donors' samples.

This clone was seen only a few times. The CDR3 reads CATSSRQGVSYEQYF. CDR3 nucleotide sequence: TGTGCCACCAGCAGCCGACAGGGGGTCTCCTACGAGCAGTACTTC. The V and J genes are TRBV15 and TRBJ2-7; the match to TRBD1 covers 9 bases. Germline V gene sequence: CDR1 LNHNV, CDR2 YYDKDF (reference sequence). The CDR3 totals 15 residues. Trimming removed 3 bases from V and 0 bases from J; junction bases left unmatched: 3. The entire variable domain, with the rest obtained from reference TRBV15 and TRBJ2-7, is as follows: DAMVIQNPRYQVTQFGKPVTLSCSQTLNHNVMYWYQQKSSQAPKLLFHYYDKDFNNEADTPDNFQSRRPNTSFCFLDIRSPGLGDTAMYLCATSSRQGVSYEQYFGPGTRLTVT.

This chain connects TRBV6-5 to TRBJ1-2, with D perhaps matching TRBD1 (5 bases). Germline V gene lookup returns CDR1 MNHEY and CDR2 SVGAGI. This CDR3 is built from 13 residues. V was cut by 4 bases and J by 8 bases, with 14 bases left in between. The CDR3 DNA follows: TGTGCCAGCAGTTTTCAGGGCCGTCAGGGCTACACCTTC. This translates into CASSFQGRQGYTF.

The chain links TRBV28 to TRBJ2-1, with D possibly being TRBD1 (8 bases). The CDR3 has 17 amino acids. CDR1 and CDR2 from the germline V gene are MDHEN and SYDVKM. Between the trimmed V and J ends, which lost 6 bases and 5 bases, there was a span of 23 bases. The CDR3 coding sequence is TGTGCCAGCAGCCCATCCCCGGGAGGACAGGGCGACAATGAGCAGTTCTTC. As protein: CASSPSPGGQGDNEQFF.

V and J are TRBV7-9 and TRBJ2-5, with 7 nucleotides matching TRBD1. Germline loops: CDR1 SEHNR, CDR2 FQNEAQ (reference sequence). The CDR3 consists of 13 residues. Unmatched junction bases numbered 4, after V lost 4 bases and J lost 5 bases. CDR3 DNA sequence: TGTGCCAGCAGCTGGAAGACAGGGGAGACCCAGTACTTC. Protein: CASSWKTGETQYF.

This chain links TRBV11-1 with TRBJ1-1; tentative D call: TRBD1 (6 bases). The V gene's germline CDR1 is SGHAT and CDR2 FQDESV (reference sequence). The length of the CDR3 is 16 residues. V was trimmed by 5 bases and J by 1 base, leaving 17 bases between them. CDR3 sequence: CASSPGIGTWNTEAFF. CDR3 DNA sequence: TGTGCCAGCAGCCCTGGTATAGGGACATGGAACACTGAAGCTTTCTTT.

In the case of this clone: The same CDR3 arises from other DNA sequences in this sample as well. This sequence joins TRBV18 and TRBJ2-7, with D possibly being TRBD2 (6 bases). The CDR3 extends over 13 amino acids. V lost 2 bases to trimming and J lost 1 base, with 6 bases between them. The V gene's germline CDR1 is KGHSH and CDR2 LQKENI. The CDR3 sequence: CASSPSGSYEQYF. CDR3 DNA: TGTGCCAGCTCACCAAGCGGGTCCTACGAGCAGTACTTC. Combining the CDR3 with reference TRBV18 and TRBJ2-7 gives the whole variable domain NAGVMQNPRHLVRRRGQEARLRCSPMKGHSHVYWYRQLPEEGLKFMVYLQKENIIDESGMPKERFSAEFPKEGPSILRIQQVVRGDSAAYFCASSPSGSYEQYFGPGTRLTVT.

In its sample, this clone was seen a few times. The V gene is TRBV4-1, the J gene TRBJ1-4; maybe TRBD1 (5 bases). Trimming took 1 base from V and 7 from J, leaving 16 bases between them. The germline V gene encodes CDR1 MGHRA and CDR2 YSYEKL. CDR3 length: 16 amino acids. The CDR3 nucleotides are TGCGCCAGCAGCCAAGGAAGTGGGGGGGACGGTGAAAAACTGTTTTTT. Its translation is CASSQGSGGDGEKLFF.

The chain has TRBV28 and TRBJ2-4; tentatively, D is TRBD1 (6 bases). From germline, CDR1 is MDHEN and CDR2 SYDVKM. This CDR3 spans 16 amino acids. The V gene lost 5 bases and the J gene lost 0 bases, with 14 bases spanning the gap. Here the CDR3 reads CASSPRTVIAKNIQYF. CDR3 nucleotide sequence: TGTGCCAGCAGTCCCAGGACAGTTATAGCCAAAAACATTCAGTACTTC.

The chain is built from TRBV11-2 and TRBJ2-3; D remains ambiguous. The CDR3 has 16 residues. The germline gives CDR1 SGHAT, CDR2 FQNNGV. Between the trimmed V and J ends, which lost 3 bases and 2 bases, there was a span of 15 bases. The chain's CDR3 is CASSFLFGAYTDTQYF. The CDR3 DNA reads TGTGCCAGCAGCTTCCTGTTCGGCGCCTACACAGATACGCAGTATTTT.

This chain links TRBV5-1 with TRBJ1-1, with D possibly being TRBD1 (6 bases). V was trimmed by 4 bases and J by 2 bases, leaving 12 bases between them. Germline loops: CDR1 SGHRS, CDR2 YFSETQ. The CDR3 runs to 14 residues. The CDR3 loop is CASSPDRLNTEAFF. The CDR3, as DNA: TGCGCCAGCAGCCCTGACAGGTTAAACACTGAAGCTTTCTTT. Based on the CDR3 plus reference TRBV5-1 and TRBJ1-1, the full variable domain is KAGVTQTPRYLIKTRGQQVTLSCSPISGHRSVSWYQQTPGQGLQFLFEYFSETQRNKGNFPGRFSGRQFSNSRSEMNVSTLELGDSALYLCASSPDRLNTEAFFGQGTRLTVV.

This clone came up a few times. The chain combines TRBV5-1 with TRBJ2-5, with a weak D call TRBD1 (5 bases). The V gene's germline CDR1 is SGHRS and CDR2 YFSETQ. The CDR3 is made up of 14 amino acids. Between the trimmed V and J ends, which lost 2 bases and 4 bases, there was a span of 12 bases. The CDR3 DNA is TGCGCCAGCAGCTTTCAGGGAAGGGCAGAGACCCAGTACTTC. As protein: CASSFQGRAETQYF.

V gene TRBV5-1 combines with J gene TRBJ1-4; 7 nucleotides agree with TRBD1. CDR3 length: 15 residues. V trimming: 4 bases; J trimming: 4 bases; junction bases outside the gene matches: 7. Germline CDR1 reads SGHRS; CDR2 reads YFSETQ. For the CDR3, the DNA is TGCGCCAGCAGCGACGGACAGGTGCTTAATGAAAAACTGTTTTTT. Residues: CASSDGQVLNEKLFF.

This clone was observed a handful of times. The V call is TRBV19, the J call TRBJ2-3, with D uncertain. The CDR3 loop spans 15 amino acids. Germline lookup yields CDR1 LNHDA and CDR2 SQIVND (reference sequence). Trimming left V 5 bases short and J 1 base short, with 13 bases between. The CDR3 DNA reads TGTGCCAGTAGTCCTGGGCGGTCCGGCACAGATACGCAGTATTTT. Translation: CASSPGRSGTDTQYF.

The rearrangement joins TRBV9 to TRBJ1-4; 9 positions match TRBD1. The CDR3 is 14 amino acids. With 4 bases clipped from V and 8 bases from J, the junction kept 6 bases outside the gene matches. Per germline, CDR1 SGDLS and CDR2 YYNGEE. In nucleotides, the CDR3 is TGTGCCAGCAGCCTGGGGACAGGGAGAGAAAAACTGTTTTTT. It is translated as CASSLGTGREKLFF.

About this clone: Just one base apart from a much larger clone, this may be a read error. The gene calls are TRBV5-4 and TRBJ2-3, with 12 bases lining up with TRBD2. The CDR3 totals 15 residues. Trimming at V came to 4 bases and at J to 3 bases, leaving 3 bases not matched to a gene. In germline, CDR1 is SGHNT, CDR2 YYREEE (reference sequence). The CDR3 sequence: CASSPTSGRTDTQYF. In nucleotides, the CDR3 is TGTGCCAGCAGCCCGACTAGCGGGAGAACAGATACGCAGTATTTT.

The rearrangement links TRBV5-8 to TRBJ1-3, with D uncertain. The CDR3 totals 14 residues. Germline-derived CDR1 and CDR2 are SGHTS and YDEGEE. Trimming shortened V by 0 bases and J by 4 bases, and 8 bases separated the two germline ends. CDR3 nucleotide sequence: TGTGCCAGCAGCTTGGTATTATCGGGAAACACCATATATTTT. It is translated as CASSLVLSGNTIYF.

The chain uses TRBV27 and TRBJ2-3; perhaps TRBD2 as D (5 bases). This CDR3 is 16 amino acids long. V was pared by 3 bases and J by 8 bases, with 21 bases between. Looked up from germline, CDR1 is MNHEY and CDR2 is SMNVEV (reference sequence). The CDR3 loop is CASSFDGHLARGTQYF. DNA of the CDR3: TGTGCCAGCAGTTTCGACGGGCATCTTGCTCGGGGTACGCAGTATTTT.

As concerns this clone: Other DNA sequences of this sample code for an identical CDR3. The genes are TRBV5-1 and TRBJ2-2; D ambiguous. Germline V gives CDR1 SGHRS, CDR2 YFSETQ. The CDR3 runs to 15 residues. V lost 2 bases and J lost 0, with 8 bases in between. The CDR3: CASSFAGPNTGELFF. Here the CDR3 DNA reads TGCGCCAGCAGCTTTGCCGGGCCGAACACCGGGGAGCTGTTTTTT.